The sequence of this T cell receptor (beta chain) was determined in a study of blood T cell repertoires in COVID-19. Germline lookup yields CDR1 MDHEN and CDR2 SYDVKM. The junction had 13 bases not matched to a gene; V was cut back by 6 bases and J by 5 bases. The CDR3 covers 17 residues. The cohort comprised adults aged about 18 to 90 years residing in 20 to 30 US areas. Among Cohort 3 donors, those recovered had two negative PCRs, clearance, or symptom resolution. In the original processing: Nucleated cell number was recorded as an estimate derived from reference gene primer amplification. This table comes from immunoSEQ multiplex PCR, and its TCRdb copy is limited to in-frame clones, with some not included. The D gene and trimming were derived from the DNA, and the V and J assignments and clone size from that table. The sample shows about 270,000 clones, 85% to 90% of them seen only once.

This clonotype was sampled from a woman younger than 35 who had recovered from COVID-19. The V and J genes are TRBV28 and TRBJ2-1; 10 bases match TRBD2. Sample: PBMCs or T cells enriched from blood (not recorded which). This chain's CDR3 is CASSEVTSGVGDNEQFF. The CDR3 DNA reads TGTGCCAGCAGCGAAGTCACTAGCGGGGTGGGGGACAATGAGCAGTTCTTC.